What follows are 8 T cell receptor beta chains derived from one specimen sequenced in a study of OX40 agonist ivuxolimab in advanced cancers. The table came from immunoSEQ multiplex PCR; TCRdb's copy has only in-frame clones and leaves some out. The sample records around 55,000 clones, 75% to 90% being singletons. The sequencing used CD4+ or CD8+ T cells sorted from blood, collected in a trial of the OX40 agonist ivuxolimab. The receptor set was obtained from an adult with an advanced solid tumor such as melanoma, head and neck, liver or kidney cancer.

V usage is TRBV2 and J usage is TRBJ2-7, with a possible D match to TRBD2 (7 bases). CDR3 length: 14 amino acids. Germline CDR1 is SNHLY and CDR2 is FYNNEI. The V and J ends lost 6 bases and 4 bases respectively, with 16 bases between them. The CDR3 loop is CASRGQGRAYEQYF. As DNA, the CDR3 is TGTGCCAGCAGGGGGCAGGGGAGGGCGTACGAGCAGTACTTC.

In this sample, this clone turned up once. One end of the junction varies from germline; a read error may be responsible. This rearrangement joins TRBV4-1 to TRBJ1-2; D is unclear. The CDR3 extends over 12 amino acids. Germline V CDR1 and CDR2: MGHRA, YSYEKL. CDR3 bases: TGCGCCGGCAGCCAACCAGACTATGGCTACACCTTC. The encoded protein is CAGSQPDYGYTF.

This chain joins TRBV6-1 and TRBJ2-1, with D unresolved. V lost 5 bases, J lost 4 bases, and 12 bases lay in between. Germline lookup yields CDR1 MNHNS and CDR2 SASEGT. The CDR3 is 14 residues long. CDR3 DNA: TGTGCCAGCAGTCCCTTCGATAGATACAATGAGCAGTTCTTC. Protein product: CASSPFDRYNEQFF.

The J gene is TRBJ2-3, the V gene TRBV29-1; D not certain. Germline V gene data show CDR1 as SQVTM and CDR2 as ANQGSEA. The CDR3 covers 11 residues. Trimming stripped 4 bases from V and 2 bases from J, with 4 bases between. The CDR3 nucleotides are TGCAGCGTTGCTACCACAGATACGCAGTATTTT. Protein product: CSVATTDTQYF.

J is TRBJ2-5 and V is TRBV6-1; 7 bases line up with TRBD2. This CDR3 is built from 12 residues. Germline V gene sequence: CDR1 MNHNS, CDR2 SASEGT. The trim removed 7 bases at V and 5 bases at J, leaving 4 bases unmatched. CDR3: CASTLGGETQYF. CDR3 coding DNA: TGTGCCAGCACGCTGGGGGGGGAGACCCAGTACTTC.

The chain combines TRBV7-9 with TRBJ2-1; D possibly corresponds to TRBD2 (5 bases). Germline CDR1 and CDR2: SEHNR and FQNEAQ (reference sequence). V dropped 1 base and J dropped 2 bases, with 9 bases sitting between them. CDR3 size: 15 residues. The CDR3 DNA reads as TGTGCCAGCAGCTTAGGACACGGGACCTACAATGAGCAGTTCTTC. It specifies CASSLGHGTYNEQFF.

J is TRBJ2-7 and V is TRBV14; 7 bases align to TRBD2. The germline V gene has CDR1 SGHDN and CDR2 FVKESK. The V segment lost 4 bases and the J segment 2 bases; nucleotides outside the gene matches: 11. This CDR3 has 16 amino acids. As DNA, the CDR3 is TGTGCCAGCAGCCGGCCCGGCGGGAGCGGGACCTACGAGCAGTACTTC. It yields the protein CASSRPGGSGTYEQYF.

V usage is TRBV19 and J usage is TRBJ1-4; 7 positions match TRBD1. This CDR3 is 16 amino acids long. Germline CDR1 and CDR2: LNHDA and SQIVND (reference sequence). V shed 11 bases and J 8 bases; nucleotides not matched to a gene: 20. This chain's CDR3 is CAPQGPAVGKKEKLFF. As DNA, the CDR3 is TGTGCCCCACAGGGGCCTGCCGTAGGAAAAAAGGAAAAACTGTTTTTT.